The 12 T cell receptor beta chains below all came from one sample that was sequenced in a study of cytomegalovirus exposure and HLA in healthy donors. Vbeta (60) and Jbeta (13) primers were used in the PCR. The data were produced by immunoSEQ multiplex PCR, yet TCRdb's version contains in-frame clones alone and is incomplete. The repertoire includes 200,000 or so clones, roughly four fifths of them detected once, and more than 1.3% sits in the top ten. The sample comprised PBMCs. These receptors were taken from a girl between 10 and 17 years old in good health and CMV-seronegative.

This chain links TRBV19 with TRBJ2-3, with D tentatively TRBD2 (5 bases). The CDR3 length is 16 residues. Germline V gives CDR1 LNHDA, CDR2 SQIVND (reference sequence). Trimming took 7 bases from V and 3 from J, leaving 20 bases between them. The CDR3: CASKEIGQRGTDTQYF. The CDR3, as DNA: TGTGCCAGTAAGGAAATTGGTCAAAGAGGGACAGATACGCAGTATTTT.

This chain connects TRBV7-3 to TRBJ2-5, with D possibly matching TRBD1 (5 bases). Germline-derived CDR1 and CDR2 are SGHTA and FQGTGA. The CDR3 sequence is 13 residues long. Deletions cut 5 bases from V and 5 bases from J, with 12 bases between. The CDR3 nucleotides are TGTGCCAGCAGCGCGACAGTCTTGGAGACCCAGTACTTC. The encoded protein is CASSATVLETQYF.

This chain uses TRBV11-3 with TRBJ1-1; D is unresolved. This CDR3 has 13 residues. V lost 1 base to trimming and J lost 1 base, with 4 bases between them. Germline V lookup: CDR1 SGHNT, CDR2 YENEEA. CDR3 nucleotide sequence: TGTGCCAGCAGCTTAGGACAGAACACTGAAGCTTTCTTT. This sequence encodes CASSLGQNTEAFF.

V gene TRBV28 combines with J gene TRBJ1-2; the D is unclear. CDR1 and CDR2 from the germline V gene are MDHEN and SYDVKM. The CDR3 loop spans 12 amino acids. V was pared by 2 bases and J by 7 bases, with 8 bases between. The CDR3 spells CASSLALRGYTF. Here the CDR3 DNA reads TGTGCCAGCAGTTTAGCGTTACGTGGCTACACCTTC.

The chain links TRBV15 to TRBJ2-5; 8 positions match TRBD2. With V trimmed by 8 bases and J by 3 bases, 11 bases remained unmatched. This CDR3 has 15 residues. Germline values: CDR1 LNHNV, CDR2 YYDKDF (reference sequence). CDR3 in amino acids: CATRSGLARKETQYF. As DNA, the CDR3 is TGTGCCACCCGATCCGGACTAGCCCGCAAAGAGACCCAGTACTTC.

The genes are TRBV7-2 and TRBJ2-2; 8 bases agree with TRBD2. Germline V gives CDR1 SGHTA, CDR2 FQGNSA. The CDR3 contains 15 residues. J was trimmed by 4 bases and V by 2 bases; bases with no gene match: 3. This CDR3 reads CASSLTGGITGELFF. The CDR3 bases are TGTGCCAGCAGCTTAACGGGGGGGATCACCGGGGAGCTGTTTTTT.

The chain carries TRBV9 and TRBJ1-3; the D is unclear. The CDR3 is 14 amino acids. Trimming cost V 4 bases and J 3 bases, with 11 bases left between them. Per germline, CDR1 SGDLS and CDR2 YYNGEE. As DNA, the CDR3 is TGTGCCAGCAGCCCCAGCGACCGTGGAAACACCATATATTTT. It encodes CASSPSDRGNTIYF.

Regarding this clone: In the same sample, other DNA sequences code for this CDR3. The J gene is TRBJ2-2, the V gene TRBV7-2; perhaps TRBD2 as D (6 bases). Per germline, CDR1 SGHTA and CDR2 FQGNSA. The CDR3 runs to 16 residues. The V gene lost 6 bases and the J gene lost 1 base, with 15 bases spanning the gap. Here the CDR3 DNA reads TGTGCCAGCAGTTCCCGTGGCGGGGAGAACACCGGGGAGCTGTTTTTT. It codes for CASSSRGGENTGELFF.

This clone was seen a handful of times. CDR3 in amino acids: CASSPWGGTEAFF. CDR3 DNA: TGTGCCAGCAGCCCCTGGGGAGGGACTGAAGCTTTCTTT. V is TRBV5-8 and J is TRBJ1-1; D gene ambiguous. V lost 4 bases and J 5 bases, leaving 12 bases between the germline ends. The CDR3 totals 13 residues. Germline values: CDR1 SGHTS, CDR2 YDEGEE.

The chain couples TRBV2 to TRBJ2-1; a possible D gene is TRBD1 (5 bases). The CDR3 contains 15 residues. CDR1 SNHLY and CDR2 FYNNEI come from the germline V gene. Trimming took off 3 bases at V and 6 bases at J, with 15 bases between the two ends. The CDR3 sequence is CASSDRGFSPNEQFF. In DNA, the CDR3 is TGTGCCAGCAGTGATAGGGGCTTTAGCCCCAATGAGCAGTTCTTC. Supplemented by reference TRBV2 and TRBJ2-1, the full variable domain reads EPEVTQTPSHQVTQMGQEVILRCVPISNHLYFYWYRQILGQKVEFLVSFYNNEISEKSEIFDDQFSVERPDGSNFTLKIRSTKLEDSAMYFCASSDRGFSPNEQFFGPGTRLTVL.

This chain joins TRBV13 and TRBJ2-5, with D possibly being TRBD2 (5 bases). The CDR3 sequence is 13 residues long. CDR1 is PRHDT, CDR2 FYEKMQ, per germline (reference sequence). V dropped 0 bases and J dropped 4 bases, with 6 bases sitting between them. Here the CDR3 reads CASSLGRGETQYF. CDR3 sequence (DNA): TGTGCCAGCAGCTTAGGCCGGGGAGAGACCCAGTACTTC.

This CDR3 reads CSVGLGGLTTEAFF. In nucleotides, the CDR3 is TGCAGCGTTGGGTTGGGAGGATTGACCACTGAAGCTTTCTTT. The chain has TRBV29-1 and TRBJ1-1; unclear D gene. Per the germline V gene, CDR1 is SQVTM and CDR2 is ANQGSEA. CDR3 length: 14 amino acids. V was trimmed by 4 bases and J by 4 bases, leaving 16 bases between them.